One and the same sample provided the 8 T cell receptor beta chains below, sequenced in a study of blood T cell repertoires in COVID-19. TCRdb keeps only in-frame clones here, not all; method: immunoSEQ multiplex PCR. This table holds just under 150,000 clones, about nine tenths found once. Input material: peripheral blood. Source of these receptors: a man over 45 who had recovered from COVID-19.

This sequence joins TRBV2 and TRBJ1-4, with TRBD1 matching 7 bases. Germline CDR1 and CDR2: SNHLY and FYNNEI. With V trimmed by 5 bases and J by 2 bases, 5 bases remained unmatched. The CDR3 covers 15 residues. The CDR3: CASSRDRVTNEKLFF. The CDR3 nucleotides read TGTGCCAGCAGTCGTGACAGGGTCACTAATGAAAAACTGTTTTTT.

This chain connects TRBV3-1 (or the pseudogene TRBV3-2) to TRBJ2-7; perhaps TRBD2 as D (6 bases). The CDR3 consists of 15 residues. Germline values: CDR1 LGHDT, CDR2 YNNKEL (reference sequence). V was cut by 1 base and J by 1 base, with 11 bases left in between. The CDR3 sequence is CASSQVHGGSYEQYF. The CDR3 nucleotides are TGTGCCAGCAGCCAAGTCCACGGGGGATCCTACGAGCAGTACTTC.

The genes are TRBV19 and TRBJ1-5; D is ambiguous. CDR1 is LNHDA, CDR2 SQIVND, per germline (reference sequence). Trimming took off 4 bases at V and 7 bases at J, with 11 bases between the two ends. CDR3 length: 13 residues. The CDR3 loop reads CASSTAESQPQHF. CDR3 nucleotide sequence: TGTGCCAGTAGTACGGCGGAGTCGCAGCCCCAGCATTTT. Based on the CDR3 plus reference TRBV19 and TRBJ1-5, the full variable domain is DGGITQSPKYLFRKEGQNVTLSCEQNLNHDAMYWYRQDPGQGLRLIYYSQIVNDFQKGDIAEGYSVSREKKESFPLTVTSAQKNPTAFYLCASSTAESQPQHFGDGTRLSIL.

Note on this clone: The junction and the germline gene differ at one end; a read error may be behind it. J is TRBJ2-3 and V is TRBV9, with D possibly being TRBD1 (6 bases). This CDR3 contains 15 residues. The V gene's germline CDR1 is SGDLS and CDR2 YYNGEE. CDR3 amino acids: CASSRRQAPTDTRYF. Here the CDR3 DNA reads TGTGCCAGCAGCCGAAGACAGGCACCCACAGATACGCGGTATTTT.

The rearrangement links TRBV2 to TRBJ1-6; D call uncertain. Trimming left V 2 bases short and J 7 bases short, with 15 bases between. The CDR3 runs to 16 residues. CDR1 is SNHLY and CDR2 is FYNNEI in the germline V gene. CDR3 sequence: CASSESVRVRNSPLHF. Here the CDR3 DNA reads TGTGCCAGCAGTGAATCGGTGAGGGTTCGGAATTCACCCCTCCACTTT.

The V and J genes are TRBV9 and TRBJ2-1, with 12 bases matching TRBD2. CDR1 and CDR2 from the germline V gene are SGDLS and YYNGEE. The CDR3 contains 15 residues. J gave up 9 bases and V 2 bases, and 6 bases lay outside the gene matches. The CDR3 DNA sequence: TGTGCCAGCAGCGTTGGACTAGCGGGAAGTTTTGAGCAGTTCTTC. Translated, it gives CASSVGLAGSFEQFF.

The genes are TRBV4-2 and TRBJ1-1, with a weak D call TRBD1 (5 bases). CDR3 length: 14 residues. V was clipped by 1 base and J by 4 bases, with 10 bases between them. The V gene's germline CDR1 is LGHNA and CDR2 YNFKEQ. CDR3 DNA sequence: TGTGCCAGCAGCCAAGGTTGGGGGGGCACTGAAGCTTTCTTT. Amino acids: CASSQGWGGTEAFF.

The rearrangement joins TRBV15 to TRBJ2-2; weak D call: TRBD1 (6 bases). This CDR3 has 15 amino acids. V lost 1 base and J lost 0, with 6 bases in between. Germline CDR1 is LNHNV and CDR2 is YYDKDF (reference sequence). The CDR3 bases are TGTGCCACCAGCAGAGGGACAGCGAACACCGGGGAGCTGTTTTTT. It specifies CATSRGTANTGELFF.